This TCR beta chain was found in a study of T cells after yellow fever vaccination. V was clipped by 5 bases and J by 10 bases, with 11 bases between them. Per germline, CDR1 SGHTA and CDR2 FQGNSA. This CDR3 region has 11 residues. One entry per CDR3 protein results from TCRdb running MiXCR on the 5' RACE reads. The table shows about 500,000 distinct CDR3 sequences, with less than 20% occurring only once. Material: PBMCs, obtained about 5 days after the first yellow fever vaccination. This clonotype was sampled from a man aged 18 to 35 who received the YFV17D yellow fever vaccine. The rearrangement joins TRBV7-2 to TRBJ1-1; D is possibly TRBD1 (5 bases). CDR3 residues: CASSPGQVAFF. The DNA of the CDR3 is TGTGCCAGCAGCCCAGGGCAGGTAGCTTTCTTT.